The 27 T cell receptor beta chains in this list originate from one sample, sequenced in a study of human T cells and chemical hapten exposure. Using its own MiXCR run on the RACE reads, TCRdb lists one record per CDR3 protein. The profile covers about 73,000 distinct CDR3 sequences, with 8.5% appearing a single time and about 3% taken by the ten largest. Described time point: patch test 2, 6 weeks after DPC sensitization. Regarding treatment: therapeutic diphenylcyclopropenone sensitization with weekly scalp DPC. The specimen comprised whole blood, sampled in connection with sensitization to the hapten diphenylcyclopropenone (DPC). These receptors originate from a woman in her 50s with alopecia areata. Some clones in this sample may be carry-over from other donors' samples.

This clonotype was counted at least ten times. The CDR3 nucleotides read TGTGCCAGCAGTCCCACAGTAACGGGGACTGAAGCTTTCTTT. The encoded protein is CASSPTVTGTEAFF. The chain has TRBV6-4 and TRBJ1-1; no clear D gene. CDR3 length: 14 amino acids. Trimming removed 5 bases from V and 5 bases from J, with 15 bases in between. CDR1 MRHNA and CDR2 SNTAGT come from the germline V gene.

This clonotype was recorded at least ten times. This chain connects TRBV28 to TRBJ1-2; TRBD1 might be the D (5 bases). This CDR3 contains 12 residues. V was cut by 4 bases and J by 8 bases, with 11 bases left in between. Germline CDR1 MDHEN, CDR2 SYDVKM. CDR3: CASSSQGGGYTF. DNA of the CDR3: TGTGCCAGCAGTTCCCAGGGAGGAGGCTACACCTTC.

This clonotype has more than one count but fewer than ten. The V call is TRBV7-9, the J call TRBJ1-5; the D is unclear. In germline, CDR1 is SEHNR, CDR2 FQNEAQ (reference sequence). The CDR3 is 14 amino acids. Trimming shortened V by 5 bases and J by 2 bases, and 10 bases separated the two germline ends. DNA for the CDR3: TGTGCCAGCAGCGACCGCGGGCGCAATCAGCCCCAGCATTTT. This codes for CASSDRGRNQPQHF.

This clonotype occurred a few times. The genes are TRBV19 and TRBJ1-2; D ambiguous. Between the trimmed V and J ends, which lost 4 bases and 4 bases, there was a span of 10 bases. The CDR3 is 13 amino acids. Germline loops: CDR1 LNHDA, CDR2 SQIVND (reference sequence). CDR3 residues: CASSTGYSYGYTF. The CDR3 coding sequence is TGTGCCAGTAGTACGGGTTATTCCTATGGCTACACCTTC. The full variable domain, with the rest looked up from reference TRBV19 and TRBJ1-2, is DGGITQSPKYLFRKEGQNVTLSCEQNLNHDAMYWYRQDPGQGLRLIYYSQIVNDFQKGDIAEGYSVSREKKESFPLTVTSAQKNPTAFYLCASSTGYSYGYTFGSGTRLTVV.

This clonotype was recorded at least ten times. This chain uses TRBV7-3 with TRBJ1-5; no definite D call. There are 16 residues in the CDR3. V was trimmed by 3 bases and J by 1 base, leaving 13 bases between them. CDR1 SGHTA and CDR2 FQGTGA come from the germline V gene. The CDR3 loop is CASSFLSCGSNQPQHF. The CDR3 region has the DNA TGTGCCAGCAGCTTCCTATCTTGCGGGAGCAATCAGCCCCAGCATTTT. Complete variable domain (other parts from reference TRBV7-3 and TRBJ1-5): GAGVSQTPSNKVTEKGKYVELRCDPISGHTALYWYRQSLGQGPEFLIYFQGTGAADDSGLPNDRFFAVRPEGSVSTLKIQRTERGDSAVYLCASSFLSCGSNQPQHFGDGTRLSIL.

This clonotype was detected many times. The chain carries TRBV28 and TRBJ1-6, with 10 nucleotides matching TRBD1. Germline V gene sequence: CDR1 MDHEN, CDR2 SYDVKM. The CDR3 extends over 19 amino acids. After removal of 6 bases from V and 4 bases from J, the junction contained 15 bases not matched to a gene. The CDR3 is CASRPPPRTGGGYNSPLHF. The CDR3 bases are TGTGCCAGCAGACCACCCCCCAGGACAGGGGGAGGTTATAATTCACCCCTCCACTTT.

The chain uses TRBV9 and TRBJ2-5; 10 bases agree with TRBD2. The CDR3 has 14 amino acids. Looked up from germline, CDR1 is SGDLS and CDR2 is YYNGEE. J was trimmed by 9 bases and V by 0 bases; bases with no gene match: 5. Written as DNA, the CDR3 is TGTGCCAGCAGCGTAGAATCTAGCGGGGGAGCCCAGTACTTC. Protein: CASSVESSGGAQYF. Together with reference TRBV9 and TRBJ2-5, the CDR3 gives the full variable domain: DSGVTQTPKHLITATGQRVTLRCSPRSGDLSVYWYQQSLDQGLQFLIQYYNGEERAKGNILERFSAQQFPDLHSELNLSSLELGDSALYFCASSVESSGGAQYFGPGTRLLVL.

This clonotype occurred a few times. This chain connects TRBV5-6 to TRBJ1-3, with TRBD1 as a possible D gene (5 bases). Germline assignment: CDR1 SGHDT and CDR2 YYEEEE. This CDR3 region has 13 residues. Trimming removed 0 bases from V and 8 bases from J, with 9 bases in between. CDR3 in amino acids: CASSLGRGDTIYF. The DNA for the CDR3 is TGTGCCAGCAGCTTGGGTAGGGGAGACACCATATATTTT.

This clonotype turned up a few times. The gene calls are TRBV27 and TRBJ1-2; tentatively, D is TRBD1 (5 bases). This CDR3 spans 13 amino acids. V was cut by 6 bases and J by 8 bases, with 16 bases left in between. CDR1 is MNHEY and CDR2 is SMNVEV in the germline V gene (reference sequence). CDR3 amino acids: CASRRSEAGGYTF. DNA for the CDR3: TGTGCCAGCAGACGTTCTGAGGCAGGGGGCTACACCTTC.

V gene TRBV11-2 combines with J gene TRBJ2-7; D possibly corresponds to TRBD1 (7 bases). Trimming left V 8 bases short and J 6 bases short, with 17 bases between. The CDR3 spans 13 residues. Per germline, CDR1 SGHAT and CDR2 FQNNGV. CDR3 residues: CASAGGRRVEQYF. CDR3 coding DNA: TGTGCCAGCGCAGGGGGGCGGAGGGTCGAGCAGTACTTC.

DNA of the CDR3: TGTGCCAGTAGTAGCCTAGCGTACAATGAGCAGTTCTTC. It codes for CASSSLAYNEQFF. The rearrangement links TRBV19 to TRBJ2-1, with a possible D match to TRBD2 (6 bases). This CDR3 contains 13 residues. CDR1 LNHDA and CDR2 SQIVND come from the germline V gene (reference sequence). V lost 4 bases and J 4 bases, leaving 8 bases between the germline ends.

This chain joins TRBV6-6 and TRBJ2-1; D is unclear. V was pared by 5 bases and J by 8 bases, with 13 bases between. The CDR3 is 13 amino acids. Germline loops: CDR1 MNHNY, CDR2 SVGAGI (reference sequence). CDR3 nucleotide sequence: TGTGCCAGCAGTGCCCGTCTTGCAGATGAGCAGTTCTTC. It is translated as CASSARLADEQFF.

This clonotype was detected ten times or more. J is TRBJ1-1 and V is TRBV5-6, with 8 bases aligning to TRBD1. The CDR3 totals 14 residues. Per germline, CDR1 SGHDT and CDR2 YYEEEE. J was trimmed by 2 bases and V by 2 bases; bases with no gene match: 2. CDR3 in amino acids: CASSLGTGNTEAFF. The CDR3 DNA follows: TGTGCCAGCAGCTTAGGGACAGGAAACACTGAAGCTTTCTTT. The variable domain in full, with the rest retrieved from reference TRBV5-6 and TRBJ1-1, is DAGVTQSPTHLIKTRGQQVTLRCSPKSGHDTVSWYQQALGQGPQFIFQYYEEEERQRGNFPDRFSGHQFPNYSSELNVNALLLGDSALYLCASSLGTGNTEAFFGQGTRLTVV.

This clonotype was observed a few times. V and J are TRBV7-9 and TRBJ1-2; 7 nucleotides match TRBD1. With 4 bases clipped from V and 7 bases from J, the junction kept 9 bases outside the gene matches. Germline V CDR1 and CDR2: SEHNR, FQNEAQ (reference sequence). The CDR3 consists of 14 residues. The CDR3 protein is CASSSLDRVRGYTF. CDR3 DNA sequence: TGTGCCAGCAGCTCACTAGACAGGGTTCGTGGCTACACCTTC.

This clonotype showed up many times. V gene TRBV28 combines with J gene TRBJ1-2, with D possibly matching TRBD1 (5 bases). Trimming pared 3 bases from V and 0 bases from J, leaving 8 bases between. Germline V CDR1 and CDR2: MDHEN, SYDVKM. The CDR3 spans 14 residues. CDR3 region: CASSFRGANYGYTF. The CDR3 bases are TGTGCCAGCAGTTTTAGAGGGGCTAACTATGGCTACACCTTC.

The chain carries TRBV2 and TRBJ2-7, with D maybe TRBD1 (6 bases). CDR1 and CDR2 from the germline V gene are SNHLY and FYNNEI. V was shortened by 9 bases and J by 5 bases, with 23 bases between the two germline ends. The CDR3 has 15 residues. The CDR3 loop is CASRPSLRGDDEQYF. CDR3 in DNA: TGTGCCAGTAGACCTTCCCTCAGGGGAGACGACGAGCAGTACTTC.

The chain couples TRBV29-1 to TRBJ2-1; D unresolved. V was cut by 7 bases and J by 4 bases, with 8 bases left in between. This CDR3 has 11 residues. CDR1 and CDR2 from the germline V gene are SQVTM and ANQGSEA. CDR3 protein: CSALGYNEQFF. DNA for the CDR3: TGCAGCGCCCTCGGGTACAATGAGCAGTTCTTC.

This clonotype was found many times. CDR3: CASSFGGSNQPQHF. CDR3 bases: TGTGCCAGCAGTTTCGGGGGTAGCAATCAGCCCCAGCATTTT. The V call is TRBV12-3 or TRBV12-4, the J call TRBJ1-5; D is perhaps TRBD1 (5 bases). Between the trimmed V and J ends, which lost 3 bases and 0 bases, there was a span of 6 bases. The CDR3 extends over 14 amino acids.

The rearrangement uses TRBV4-3 and TRBJ2-3; D unresolved. Germline assignment: CDR1 LGHNA and CDR2 YSLEER. V was clipped by 0 bases and J by 0 bases, with 13 bases between them. CDR3 length: 17 amino acids. This chain's CDR3 is CASSQEASHFSTDTQYF. DNA of the CDR3: TGCGCCAGCAGCCAAGAGGCCAGCCACTTTAGCACAGATACGCAGTATTTT.

The chain carries TRBV11-2 and TRBJ2-3; D may be TRBD1 (5 bases). The CDR3 loop spans 13 amino acids. The V end lost 7 bases, the J end lost 0 bases, and 8 bases lay between the germline ends. The V gene's germline CDR1 is SGHAT and CDR2 FQNNGV. The CDR3 loop is CASKGYSTDTQYF. The CDR3 nucleotides read TGTGCCAGCAAGGGGTACAGCACAGATACGCAGTATTTT.

A word on this clonotype: Compared with germline, one end of the junction differs, possibly owing to a read error. The chain combines TRBV12-3 or TRBV12-4 with TRBJ2-3, with 9 nucleotides matching TRBD2. The CDR3 length is 15 residues. The CDR3 here is CASSYSGSEADTRYF. The CDR3 nucleotides are TGTGCCAGCAGTTATAGCGGGAGCGAGGCAGATACGCGGTATTTT.

The genes are TRBV4-3 and TRBJ1-5; maybe TRBD1 (5 bases). Germline-derived CDR1 and CDR2 are LGHNA and YSLEER. The CDR3 sequence is 17 residues long. Deletions cut 0 bases from V and 0 bases from J, with 12 bases between. The CDR3 DNA reads TGCGCCAGCAGCCAAGATCCGGGACTCAATAGCAATCAGCCCCAGCATTTT. Translation: CASSQDPGLNSNQPQHF.

V gene TRBV18 combines with J gene TRBJ2-6; weak D call: TRBD1 (6 bases). Trimming left V 3 bases short and J 3 bases short, with 21 bases between. The CDR3 has 19 amino acids. Germline V gene lookup returns CDR1 KGHSH and CDR2 LQKENI. The CDR3 sequence is CASSPKVRGEDRGANVLTF. The CDR3 DNA reads as TGTGCCAGCTCACCTAAAGTCAGGGGAGAGGATCGTGGGGCCAACGTCCTGACTTTC.

The chain couples TRBV27 to TRBJ2-7; possible D gene TRBD1, 6 bases. Germline loops: CDR1 MNHEY, CDR2 SMNVEV (reference sequence). V gave up 5 bases and J gave up 5 bases, with 16 bases separating them. The CDR3 is 14 residues long. The CDR3 region is CASSPRVRGHEQYF. In nucleotides, the CDR3 is TGTGCCAGCAGTCCCCGTGTCAGGGGCCACGAGCAGTACTTC.

As DNA, the CDR3 is TGTGCCACCAGCAGTGCCTCTGGAAACACCATATATTTT. Protein product: CATSSASGNTIYF. V and J are TRBV15 and TRBJ1-3; D is uncertain. CDR3 size: 13 residues. V lost 3 bases and J lost 0, with 3 bases in between. Looked up from germline, CDR1 is LNHNV and CDR2 is YYDKDF (reference sequence).

This clonotype was found many times. This rearrangement joins TRBV2 to TRBJ1-1; D is uncertain. This CDR3 is 11 amino acids long. Germline V CDR1 and CDR2: SNHLY, FYNNEI. V was cut by 6 bases and J by 7 bases, with 9 bases left in between. CDR3: CASRGSGEAFF. In DNA form, the CDR3 reads TGTGCCAGCAGGGGATCGGGTGAAGCTTTCTTT.

The table lists this clonotype with a few counts. V gene TRBV5-1 combines with J gene TRBJ1-1; no clear D gene. This CDR3 is built from 14 residues. Germline V gene sequence: CDR1 SGHRS, CDR2 YFSETQ. V was pared by 0 bases and J by 4 bases, with 10 bases between. The CDR3 region is CASSLGPMGTEAFF. The CDR3 DNA sequence: TGCGCCAGCAGCTTGGGGCCAATGGGCACTGAAGCTTTCTTT.